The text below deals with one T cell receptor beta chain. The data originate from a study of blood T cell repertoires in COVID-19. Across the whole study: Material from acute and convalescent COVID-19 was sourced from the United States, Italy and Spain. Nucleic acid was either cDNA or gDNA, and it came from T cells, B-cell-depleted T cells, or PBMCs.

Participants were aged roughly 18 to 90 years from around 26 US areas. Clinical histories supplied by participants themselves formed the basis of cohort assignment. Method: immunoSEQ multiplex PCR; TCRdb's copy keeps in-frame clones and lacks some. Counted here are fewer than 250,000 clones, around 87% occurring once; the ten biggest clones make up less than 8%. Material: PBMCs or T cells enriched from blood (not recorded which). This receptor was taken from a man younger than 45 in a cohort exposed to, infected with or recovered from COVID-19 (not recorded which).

CDR3 nucleotides: TGTGCCAGCAGTTGGAACCGGCTTGGACAGGGGAACGAGCAGTTCTTC. This translates into CASSWNRLGQGNEQFF. The chain couples TRBV28 to TRBJ2-1; 9 nucleotides line up with TRBD1. Trimming took 4 bases from V and 10 from J; bases not matched to a gene: 14. The germline CDR1 and CDR2 sequences are MDHEN and SYDVKM. The CDR3 totals 16 residues.